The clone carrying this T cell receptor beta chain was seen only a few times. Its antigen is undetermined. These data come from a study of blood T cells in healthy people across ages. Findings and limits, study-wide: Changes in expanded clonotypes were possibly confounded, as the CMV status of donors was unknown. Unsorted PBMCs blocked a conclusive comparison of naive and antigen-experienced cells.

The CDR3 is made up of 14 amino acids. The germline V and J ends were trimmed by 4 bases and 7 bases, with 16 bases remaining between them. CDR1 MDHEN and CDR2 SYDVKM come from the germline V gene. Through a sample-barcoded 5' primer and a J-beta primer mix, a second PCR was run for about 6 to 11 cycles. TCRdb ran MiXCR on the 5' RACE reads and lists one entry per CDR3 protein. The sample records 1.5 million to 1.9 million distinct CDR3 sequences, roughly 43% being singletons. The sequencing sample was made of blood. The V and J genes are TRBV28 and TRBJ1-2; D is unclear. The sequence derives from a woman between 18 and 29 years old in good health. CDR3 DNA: TGTGCCAGCAGTTCCGTCGGGATACCCCCTGGCTACACCTTC. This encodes CASSSVGIPPGYTF.